The clone carrying this T cell receptor beta chain was detected a few times. The antigen is undetermined. The sample is drawn from a study of beta chain features in type 1 diabetes. Study results and caveats: Naive, central memory and regulatory TCRB repertoires appeared more similar among patients than healthy donors. Significant though moderate, a shortening of TCRB CDR3s appeared in all four CD4+ subsets of Type 1 diabetes patients.

Investigators reverse transcribed all isolated RNA, so they sequenced expressed TCRB transcripts. TCRdb's copy holds only in-frame clones and misses some; the assay was immunoSEQ multiplex PCR. The repertoire holds about 700,000 clones, with over 10% as singletons. The clonotype comes from a man younger than 30 with type 1 diabetes. The source material was naive CD4+ T cells from blood.

The DNA for the CDR3 is TGCGCCAGCAGTGAGTCAAGTGAGCAGTTCTTC. Residues: CASSESSEQFF. The rearrangement joins TRBV10-2 to TRBJ2-1, with D unclear. The CDR3 is 11 residues long. V lost 0 bases to trimming and J lost 9 bases, with 3 bases between them. The germline CDR1 and CDR2 sequences are WSHSY and SAAADI.